These 6 T cell receptor beta chains originate from one sample sequenced in a study of cytomegalovirus exposure and HLA in healthy donors. PCR was performed using 60 Vbeta and 13 Jbeta primers. The data were produced by immunoSEQ multiplex PCR, yet TCRdb's version contains in-frame clones alone and is incomplete. Altogether about 89,000 clones are present, under 80% being singletons, with the ten largest covering around 1.5%. Sequencing used PBMCs. The receptors here all came from a male donor in good health and CMV-seronegative.

CDR3 in DNA: TGTGCCAGCAGTTTATCTCAGGGGCGGCGGAACACTGAAGCTTTCTTT. Translation: CASSLSQGRRNTEAFF. This chain links TRBV28 with TRBJ1-1, with D tentatively TRBD1 (6 bases). CDR3 length: 16 residues. Trimming pared 1 base from V and 1 base from J, leaving 13 bases between. CDR1 MDHEN and CDR2 SYDVKM come from the germline V gene.

The sample holds one count of this clone. This chain connects TRBV7-2 to TRBJ1-1; perhaps TRBD1 as D (5 bases). The CDR3 extends over 13 amino acids. Trimming pared 11 bases from V and 0 bases from J, leaving 13 bases between. Germline V gives CDR1 SGHTA, CDR2 FQGNSA. CDR3 sequence (DNA): TGTGCCGGAACGACAGCAATGAACACTGAAGCTTTCTTT. This gives the protein CAGTTAMNTEAFF.

The genes are TRBV27 and TRBJ2-6; the D gene is possibly TRBD1 (6 bases). This CDR3 comprises 15 residues. Trimming removed 5 bases from V and 2 bases from J, with 10 bases in between. Looked up from germline, CDR1 is MNHEY and CDR2 is SMNVEV (reference sequence). CDR3 protein: CASSLQGAGANVLTF. The CDR3 nucleotides are TGTGCCAGCAGTCTACAGGGCGCTGGGGCCAACGTCCTGACTTTC.

The V gene is TRBV30, the J gene TRBJ1-2; D gene uncertain. CDR1 and CDR2 (germline): GTSNPN, SVGIG (reference sequence). V gave up 3 bases and J gave up 8 bases, with 13 bases separating them. This CDR3 has 12 amino acids. CDR3 region: CAWSLVPMGYTF. CDR3 bases: TGTGCCTGGAGCTTAGTACCAATGGGCTACACCTTC.

The V call is TRBV20-1, the J call TRBJ1-4, with no clear D. CDR3 size: 11 residues. Germline V gives CDR1 DFQATT, CDR2 SNEGSKA (reference sequence). With 5 bases removed from V and 7 bases from J, the gap between germline ends came to 8 bases. CDR3 residues: CSAAPGEKLFF. DNA for the CDR3: TGCAGTGCTGCCCCCGGTGAAAAACTGTTTTTT.

V and J are TRBV7-8 and TRBJ2-3, with TRBD2 as a possible D gene (5 bases). CDR1 and CDR2 from the germline V gene are SGHVS and FQNEAQ. The CDR3 spans 16 residues. Trimming took off 4 bases at V and 3 bases at J, with 17 bases between the two ends. In nucleotides, the CDR3 is TGTGCCAGCAGCTGGGTGGACTTTATAGCGACAGATACGCAGTATTTT. Its translation: CASSWVDFIATDTQYF.